The 22 T cell receptor beta chains in this list originate from one sample, sequenced in a study of OX40 agonist ivuxolimab in advanced cancers. Produced via immunoSEQ multiplex PCR; TCRdb's table is partial and in-frame only. The sample gives roughly 75,000 clones, 83% of which show up once; about 0.73% is in the top ten. The material sequenced was CD4+ or CD8+ T cells sorted from blood, taken in a trial of the OX40 agonist ivuxolimab. These receptors came from an adult with an advanced solid tumor such as melanoma, head and neck, liver or kidney cancer.

The chain uses TRBV27 and TRBJ2-1; perhaps D is TRBD1 or TRBD2 (5 bases each). V lost 1 base and J lost 4, with 26 bases in between. The CDR3 has 20 amino acids. Germline V gives CDR1 MNHEY, CDR2 SMNVEV (reference sequence). The CDR3 protein is CASSLLRGRSFPGEYNEQFF. CDR3 in DNA: TGTGCCAGCAGTTTATTAAGGGGACGGTCCTTCCCCGGGGAGTACAATGAGCAGTTCTTC.

The chain uses TRBV5-4 and TRBJ1-2, with D unresolved. V shed 2 bases and J shed 4 bases, with 21 bases lying between them. This CDR3 contains 17 residues. CDR1 is SGHNT and CDR2 is YYREEE in the germline V gene (reference sequence). The CDR3 sequence is CASSLSGSGRLGYGYTF. In nucleotides, the CDR3 is TGTGCCAGCAGCTTATCGGGGTCTGGCCGCCTCGGCTATGGCTACACCTTC.

The genes are TRBV5-4 and TRBJ2-2, with 9 bases that match TRBD1. The CDR3 consists of 16 residues. V was clipped by 0 bases and J by 6 bases; unmatched bases: 6. Germline V lookup: CDR1 SGHNT, CDR2 YYREEE (reference sequence). CDR3 coding DNA: TGTGCCAGCAGCTTGGATATCCGACAGGGGGCCGGGGAGCTGTTTTTT. Amino acids: CASSLDIRQGAGELFF. Combining the CDR3 with reference TRBV5-4 and TRBJ2-2 gives the whole variable domain ETGVTQSPTHLIKTRGQQVTLRCSSQSGHNTVSWYQQALGQGPQFIFQYYREEENGRGNFPPRFSGLQFPNYSSELNVNALELDDSALYLCASSLDIRQGAGELFFGEGSRLTVL.

This clone occurred once. The same CDR3 is also encoded by other DNA sequences in this sample. The chain is built from TRBV7-2 and TRBJ2-1; D is uncertain. Deletions cut 2 bases from V and 10 bases from J, with 6 bases between. The CDR3 covers 11 residues. The germline V gene has CDR1 SGHTA and CDR2 FQGNSA. This CDR3 is CASSLSREQFF. CDR3 nucleotides: TGTGCCAGCAGCTTATCTCGAGAGCAGTTCTTC.

The chain uses TRBV5-4 and TRBJ1-2; tentatively, D is TRBD1 (5 bases). The V gene's germline CDR1 is SGHNT and CDR2 YYREEE (reference sequence). CDR3 length: 14 amino acids. V was shortened by 4 bases and J by 1 base, with 11 bases between the two germline ends. The CDR3 sequence is CASSLDTFNYGYTF. The CDR3 DNA reads as TGTGCCAGCAGCCTGGACACTTTTAACTATGGCTACACCTTC.

The gene calls are TRBV9 and TRBJ1-3; no reliable D call. This CDR3 has 16 amino acids. CDR1 SGDLS and CDR2 YYNGEE come from the germline V gene. Deletions cut 3 bases from V and 0 bases from J, with 13 bases between. Here the CDR3 reads CASSGVAGGSGNTIYF. The CDR3, as DNA: TGTGCCAGCAGCGGGGTGGCAGGCGGCTCTGGAAACACCATATATTTT.

The chain couples TRBV27 to TRBJ2-7, with D maybe TRBD1 (6 bases). Germline-derived CDR1 and CDR2 are MNHEY and SMNVEV (reference sequence). V was pared by 6 bases and J by 0 bases, with 6 bases between. The CDR3 is 12 amino acids. CDR3 region: CASRGASYEQYF. The CDR3 bases are TGTGCCAGCAGGGGGGCCTCCTACGAGCAGTACTTC.

V gene TRBV5-1 combines with J gene TRBJ2-3; 9 bases align to TRBD1. V lost 4 bases and J lost 3; bases outside the gene matches: 9. Germline V CDR1 and CDR2: SGHRS, YFSETQ. The CDR3 is 16 residues long. CDR3: CASSLDLGQGTDTQYF. The CDR3 nucleotides read TGCGCCAGCAGCCTGGATTTGGGACAGGGAACAGATACGCAGTATTTT.

The chain joins TRBV11-3 to TRBJ2-2; weak D call: TRBD2 (6 bases). The CDR3 is made up of 13 amino acids. With 1 base removed from V and 7 bases from J, the gap between germline ends came to 7 bases. CDR1 and CDR2 from the germline V gene are SGHNT and YENEEA. The CDR3 here is CASSLVRGGELFF. The CDR3 DNA reads TGTGCCAGCAGCTTAGTGCGGGGCGGGGAGCTGTTTTTT.

The chain has TRBV5-8 and TRBJ2-5; 9 nucleotides line up with TRBD1. This CDR3 is 16 amino acids long. V lost 4 bases, J lost 0 bases, and 7 bases stayed unmatched. Germline CDR1 SGHTS, CDR2 YDEGEE. The CDR3 DNA is TGTGCCAGCAGCCAAGGACAGGGGCTTTACCAAGAGACCCAGTACTTC. Its protein product is CASSQGQGLYQETQYF.

The chain couples TRBV4-3 to TRBJ1-3; D gene uncertain. Trimming removed 3 bases at V and 2 bases at J, with 8 bases between. Germline V gene sequence: CDR1 LGHNA, CDR2 YSLEER. This CDR3 comprises 14 residues. DNA of the CDR3: TGCGCCAGCAGCCAGAAGAGCACTGGAAACACCATATATTTT. Its translation is CASSQKSTGNTIYF.

The J gene is TRBJ2-2, the V gene TRBV11-3, with 8 bases matching TRBD1. V dropped 3 bases and J dropped 1; count of bases not matched to a gene: 4. There are 16 residues in the CDR3. Germline V gives CDR1 SGHNT, CDR2 YENEEA. The DNA for the CDR3 is TGTGCCAGCAGCTTCCGTGGGACAGGGAACACCGGGGAGCTGTTTTTT. It codes for CASSFRGTGNTGELFF. Full variable domain (rest looked up from reference TRBV11-3 and TRBJ2-2): EAGVVQSPRYKIIEKKQPVAFWCNPISGHNTLYWYLQNLGQGPELLIRYENEEAVDDSQLPKDRFSAERLKGVDSTLKIQPAELGDSAVYLCASSFRGTGNTGELFFGEGSRLTVL.

The genes are TRBV6-6 and TRBJ1-5; D gene unclear. The CDR3 extends over 13 amino acids. Germline V gives CDR1 MNHNY, CDR2 SVGAGI (reference sequence). The germline V and J ends were trimmed by 6 bases and 4 bases, with 10 bases remaining between them. CDR3 residues: CASSVRANQPQHF. In nucleotides, the CDR3 is TGTGCCAGCAGCGTGAGGGCGAATCAGCCCCAGCATTTT.

V usage is TRBV7-8 and J usage is TRBJ1-5; TRBD1 agrees at 10 bases. With 1 base clipped from V and 6 bases from J, the junction kept 12 bases outside the gene matches. The CDR3 runs to 18 residues. Germline V gives CDR1 SGHVS, CDR2 FQNEAQ. The CDR3 here is CASSLGLRQGALGQPQHF. For the CDR3, the DNA is TGTGCCAGCAGCTTAGGGCTCCGACAGGGGGCGTTAGGTCAGCCCCAGCATTTT.

The CDR3 loop is CASSLEIREHEQYF. DNA for the CDR3: TGTGCCAGCAGCTTAGAAATCAGGGAACACGAGCAGTACTTC. J is TRBJ2-7 and V is TRBV7-6; maybe TRBD1 (5 bases). Germline CDR1 SGHVS, CDR2 FNYEAQ. Between the trimmed V and J ends, which lost 1 base and 5 bases, there was a span of 12 bases. The CDR3 runs to 14 residues.

The chain uses TRBV9 and TRBJ1-4; D not certain. V was shortened by 3 bases and J by 8 bases, with 17 bases between the two germline ends. There are 15 residues in the CDR3. Germline V gene data show CDR1 as SGDLS and CDR2 as YYNGEE. The CDR3: CASSAQTWGSEKLFF. CDR3 bases: TGTGCCAGCAGCGCCCAGACATGGGGAAGCGAAAAACTGTTTTTT.

The count of this clone is one. This chain connects TRBV6-5 to TRBJ1-3, with unresolved D. Germline V gene data show CDR1 as MNHEY and CDR2 as SVGAGI. The CDR3 has 13 amino acids. V gave up 2 bases and J gave up 7 bases, with 9 bases separating them. This CDR3 is CASSYAGSNTIYF. The CDR3 region has the DNA TGTGCCAGCAGTTACGCCGGTAGTAACACCATATATTTT.

This chain uses TRBV5-4 with TRBJ1-2, with a possible D match to TRBD1 (6 bases). CDR1 SGHNT and CDR2 YYREEE come from the germline V gene (reference sequence). The CDR3 consists of 15 residues. Trimming stripped 4 bases from V and 3 bases from J, with 16 bases between. In DNA, the CDR3 is TGTGCCAGCAGCCCGACAGGAGCTTACGACTATGGCTACACCTTC. As protein: CASSPTGAYDYGYTF. The full variable domain, its missing parts supplied by reference TRBV5-4 and TRBJ1-2, is ETGVTQSPTHLIKTRGQQVTLRCSSQSGHNTVSWYQQALGQGPQFIFQYYREEENGRGNFPPRFSGLQFPNYSSELNVNALELDDSALYLCASSPTGAYDYGYTFGSGTRLTVV.

The count of this clone is one. V usage is TRBV19 and J usage is TRBJ1-2, with a weak D call TRBD1 (6 bases). Germline V gives CDR1 LNHDA, CDR2 SQIVND (reference sequence). The CDR3 sequence is 14 residues long. V lost 1 base to trimming and J lost 4 bases, with 10 bases between them. The CDR3 here is CASSIAQGGYGYTF. CDR3 DNA sequence: TGTGCCAGTAGTATAGCACAGGGCGGCTATGGCTACACCTTC.

This chain connects TRBV2 to TRBJ1-4; TRBD1 matches 8 bases. Trimming at V came to 7 bases and at J to 6 bases, leaving 7 bases not matched to a gene. Per the germline V gene, CDR1 is SNHLY and CDR2 is FYNNEI. The CDR3 loop spans 14 amino acids. For the CDR3, the DNA is TGTGCCAGCACTGTACAGGGGGGTGATGAAAAACTGTTTTTT. Translated: CASTVQGGDEKLFF.

The gene calls are TRBV7-3 and TRBJ2-3; D uncertain. The V gene lost 3 bases and the J gene lost 0 bases, with 4 bases spanning the gap. The CDR3 has 13 residues. Germline values: CDR1 SGHTA, CDR2 FQGTGA. The CDR3 coding sequence is TGTGCCAGCAGCTTTTCTAGCACAGATACGCAGTATTTT. Translation: CASSFSSTDTQYF. Drawing the rest from reference TRBV7-3 and TRBJ2-3, the complete variable domain is GAGVSQTPSNKVTEKGKYVELRCDPISGHTALYWYRQSLGQGPEFLIYFQGTGAADDSGLPNDRFFAVRPEGSVSTLKIQRTERGDSAVYLCASSFSSTDTQYFGPGTRLTVL.

This rearrangement joins TRBV4-1 to TRBJ2-1; 8 bases line up with TRBD2. The V gene end was trimmed by 0 bases and the J gene end by 5 bases; junction bases not matched to a gene: 9. The CDR3 length is 17 residues. The germline V gene has CDR1 MGHRA and CDR2 YSYEKL. The CDR3: CASSQDMASGHNNEQFF. CDR3 in DNA: TGCGCCAGCAGCCAAGATATGGCTAGCGGGCATAACAATGAGCAGTTCTTC.